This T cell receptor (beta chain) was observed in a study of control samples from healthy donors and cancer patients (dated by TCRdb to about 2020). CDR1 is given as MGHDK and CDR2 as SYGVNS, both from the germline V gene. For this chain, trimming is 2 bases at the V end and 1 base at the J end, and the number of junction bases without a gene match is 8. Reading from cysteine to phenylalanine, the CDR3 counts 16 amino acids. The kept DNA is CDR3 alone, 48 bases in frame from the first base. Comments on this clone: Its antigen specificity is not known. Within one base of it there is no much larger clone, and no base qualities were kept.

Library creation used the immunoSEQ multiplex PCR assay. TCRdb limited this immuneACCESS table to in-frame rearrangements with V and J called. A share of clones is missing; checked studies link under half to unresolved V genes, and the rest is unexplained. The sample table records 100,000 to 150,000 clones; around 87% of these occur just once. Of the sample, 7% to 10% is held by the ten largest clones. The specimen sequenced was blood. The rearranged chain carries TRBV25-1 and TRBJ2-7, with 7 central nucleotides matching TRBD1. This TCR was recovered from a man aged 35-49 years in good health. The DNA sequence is TGTGCCAGCAGTGAACCCAATGCAGGGGGATCCTACGAGCAGTACTTC. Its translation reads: CASSEPNAGGSYEQYF.